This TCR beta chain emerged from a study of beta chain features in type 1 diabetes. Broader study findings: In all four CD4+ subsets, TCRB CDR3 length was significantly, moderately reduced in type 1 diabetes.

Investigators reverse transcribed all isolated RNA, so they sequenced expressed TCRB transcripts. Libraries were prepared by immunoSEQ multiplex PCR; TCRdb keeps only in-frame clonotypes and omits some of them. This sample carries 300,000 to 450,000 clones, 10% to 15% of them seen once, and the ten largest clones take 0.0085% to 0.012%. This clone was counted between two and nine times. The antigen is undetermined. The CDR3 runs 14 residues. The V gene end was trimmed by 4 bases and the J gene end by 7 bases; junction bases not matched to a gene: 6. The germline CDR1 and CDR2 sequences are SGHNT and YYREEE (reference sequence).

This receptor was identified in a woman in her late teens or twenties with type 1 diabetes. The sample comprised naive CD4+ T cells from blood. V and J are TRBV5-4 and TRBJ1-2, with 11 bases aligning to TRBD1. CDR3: CASSKDRGPFGYTF. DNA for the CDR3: TGTGCCAGCAGCAAGGACAGGGGGCCGTTTGGCTACACCTTC.